This T cell receptor (beta chain) derives from a study of Ad26.COV2.S vaccination and SARS-CoV-2 variants. At the level of the study: Donor participated within the Ad26.COV2.S arm of the COV1001 trial. General study results and limits: Spike-specific responses of CD8+ and CD4+ T cells were reported to display substantial breadth after vaccination.

This table comes from immunoSEQ multiplex PCR, and its TCRdb copy is limited to in-frame clones, with some not included. The sample yields about 440,000 clones, around 88% seen once. Treatment denoted: approximately 18 received Ad26.COV2.S at low or high dose, single or two shots; 5 received placebo; per-sample allocation not given. Collection of samples fell on day 63 after the first vaccine or placebo injection. In the vaccine, an Ad26 vector expressed the SARS-CoV-2 spike of the Wuhan strain. With regard to this clone: Its specificity is unknown.

The CDR3 sequence is 14 residues long. The ends were cut back, 1 base at V and 1 base at J, with 6 bases in the middle. Germline V gene lookup returns CDR1 SEHNR and CDR2 FQNEAQ (reference sequence). The starting material was peripheral blood, obtained in a trial of Ad26.COV2.S vaccine versus placebo. The chain recombines TRBV7-9 with TRBJ2-3; D call uncertain. The TCR was taken from a person between 18 and 65 years old who received the Ad26.COV2.S COVID-19 vaccine or a placebo. The CDR3 region is CASSLVTGTDTQYF. In DNA form, the CDR3 reads TGTGCCAGCAGCTTAGTTACGGGCACAGATACGCAGTATTTT.